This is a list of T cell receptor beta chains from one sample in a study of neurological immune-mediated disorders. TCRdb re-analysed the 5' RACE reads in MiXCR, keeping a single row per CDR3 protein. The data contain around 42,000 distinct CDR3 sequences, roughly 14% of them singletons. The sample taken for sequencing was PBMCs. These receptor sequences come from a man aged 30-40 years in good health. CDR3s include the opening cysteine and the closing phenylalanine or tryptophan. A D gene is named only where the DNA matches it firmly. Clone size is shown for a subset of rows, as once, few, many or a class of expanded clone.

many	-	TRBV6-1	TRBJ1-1	CASSADYLNTEAFF	TGTGCCAGCTCAGCGGACTACTTGAACACTGAAGCTTTCTTT
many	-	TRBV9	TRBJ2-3	CASSVHEKRADTQYF	TGTGCCAGCAGCGTACACGAGAAAAGGGCCGATACGCAGTATTTT
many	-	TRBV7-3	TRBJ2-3	CASSPGTLVADTQYF	TGTGCCAGCAGCCCGGGGACGCTTGTGGCAGATACGCAGTATTTT
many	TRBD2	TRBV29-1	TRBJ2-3	CSGGGGGSPDTQYF	TGCAGCGGGGGCGGAGGCGGGAGTCCAGATACGCAGTATTTT
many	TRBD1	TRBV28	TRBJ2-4	CASSLWPGTGGAKNIQYF	TGTGCCAGCAGTTTATGGCCCGGGACAGGCGGAGCCAAAAACATTCAGTACTTC
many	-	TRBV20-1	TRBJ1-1	CSASPGWAEAFF	TGCAGTGCTAGCCCAGGGTGGGCTGAAGCTTTCTTT
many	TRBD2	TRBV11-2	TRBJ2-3	CASSWRTSGIGDTQYF	TGTGCCAGCAGCTGGAGGACTAGCGGGATAGGAGATACGCAGTATTTT
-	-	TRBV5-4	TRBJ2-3	CASSFPSTDTQYF	TGTGCCAGCAGCTTCCCTAGCACAGATACGCAGTATTTT
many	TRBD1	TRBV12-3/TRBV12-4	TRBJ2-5	CASSRGTGGGRAQYF	TGTGCCAGCAGTCGCGGGACAGGGGGAGGTCGGGCCCAGTACTTC
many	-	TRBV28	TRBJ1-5	CASSQWGQPQHF	TGTGCCAGCAGCCAATGGGGTCAGCCCCAGCATTTT
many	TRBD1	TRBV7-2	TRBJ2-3	CASSIQGFSTDTQYF	TGTGCCAGCAGCATACAGGGGTTCAGTACAGATACGCAGTATTTT
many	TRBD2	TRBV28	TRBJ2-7	CASSRLAGAYEQYF	TGTGCCAGCAGTCGACTAGCGGGAGCCTACGAGCAGTACTTC
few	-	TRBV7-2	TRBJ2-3	CASRGHVASDSTDTQYF	TGTGCCAGCAGGGGGCACGTGGCATCAGATAGCACAGATACGCAGTATTTT
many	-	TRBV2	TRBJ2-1	CASKRVALNNEQFF	TGTGCCAGCAAAAGAGTGGCGCTAAACAATGAGCAGTTCTTC
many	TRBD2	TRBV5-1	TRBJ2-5	CASSPGLAVGYQETQYF	TGCGCCAGCAGCCCGGGACTAGCGGTGGGGTACCAAGAGACCCAGTACTTC
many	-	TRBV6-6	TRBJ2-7	CASSPASEGTYEQYF	TGTGCCAGCAGTCCAGCGTCGGAGGGGACCTACGAGCAGTACTTC
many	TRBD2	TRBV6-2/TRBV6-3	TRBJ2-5	CASLVAGAAETQYF	TGTGCCAGCCTCGTAGCGGGAGCTGCGGAGACCCAGTACTTC
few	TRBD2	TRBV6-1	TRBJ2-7	CASTEAPTSGSRIYEQYF	TGTGCCAGCACCGAGGCCCCCACTAGCGGGAGTAGAATATACGAGCAGTACTTC
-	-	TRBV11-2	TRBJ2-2	CASSLMSLPHANTGELFF	TGTGCCAGCAGCTTAATGAGTTTACCGCACGCGAACACCGGGGAGCTGTTTTTT
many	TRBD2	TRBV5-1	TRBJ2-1	CASTSGLATSEQFF	TGCGCCAGCACCTCGGGACTAGCGACGTCTGAGCAGTTCTTC
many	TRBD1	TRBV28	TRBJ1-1	CASSLPGTGIGEAFF	TGTGCCAGCAGTTTACCCGGGACAGGGATTGGAGAAGCTTTCTTT
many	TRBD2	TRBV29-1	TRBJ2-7	CSVEEGLAGPYEQYF	TGCAGCGTTGAAGAGGGGCTAGCGGGGCCCTACGAGCAGTACTTC
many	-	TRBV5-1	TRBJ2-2	CASSFPRSEWNTGELFF	TGCGCCAGCAGCTTTCCCCGGTCTGAATGGAACACCGGGGAGCTGTTTTTT
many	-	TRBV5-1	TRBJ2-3	CASQSGQSTDTQYF	TGCGCCAGCCAGTCCGGACAAAGCACAGATACGCAGTATTTT
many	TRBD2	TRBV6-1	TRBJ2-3	CAGDTSGIPGDTQYF	TGTGCCGGGGATACTAGCGGGATCCCCGGGGATACGCAGTATTTT
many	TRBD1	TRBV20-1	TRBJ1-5	CSLTGLGNQPQHF	TGCAGTCTGACAGGGTTGGGGAATCAGCCCCAGCATTTT
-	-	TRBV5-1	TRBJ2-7	CASSLVDLRDEQYF	TGCGCCAGCAGCTTGGTCGACCTTCGGGACGAGCAGTACTTC
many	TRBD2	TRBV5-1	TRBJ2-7	CASSLSLAGSEQYF	TGCGCCAGCAGCTTATCTCTAGCGGGCTCCGAGCAGTACTTC
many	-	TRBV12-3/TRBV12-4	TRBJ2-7	CASTWSGSAYEQYF	TGTGCCAGCACCTGGTCGGGTTCTGCCTACGAGCAGTACTTC
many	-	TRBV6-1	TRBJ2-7	CASSDAGTPSYEQYF	TGTGCCAGCAGTGACGCGGGGACTCCATCCTACGAGCAGTACTTC
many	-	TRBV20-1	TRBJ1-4	CSAPGRIFGEKLFF	TGCAGTGCGCCGGGACGGATATTCGGAGAAAAACTGTTTTTT
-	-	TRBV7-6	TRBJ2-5	CASSFSGEETQYF	TGTGCCAGCAGCTTTAGCGGAGAAGAGACCCAGTACTTC
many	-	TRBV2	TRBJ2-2	CASRGPLNTGELFF	TGTGCCAGCAGGGGACCTTTGAACACCGGGGAGCTGTTTTTT
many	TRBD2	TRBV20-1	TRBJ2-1	CSARQGGSHEQFF	TGCAGTGCTAGACAGGGCGGGAGTCATGAGCAGTTCTTC
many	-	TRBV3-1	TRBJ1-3	CASSQGVGDSGNTIYF	TGTGCCAGCAGCCAAGGCGTGGGAGACTCTGGAAACACCATATATTTT
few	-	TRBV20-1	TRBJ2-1	CSARELTGPESYNEQFF	TGCAGTGCTAGGGAACTAACAGGGCCCGAATCTTACAATGAGCAGTTCTTC
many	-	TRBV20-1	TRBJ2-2	CSALSGANTGELFF	TGCAGTGCTTTAAGCGGAGCGAACACCGGGGAGCTGTTTTTT
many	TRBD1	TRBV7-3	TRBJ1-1	CASGTEYGTEAFF	TGTGCCAGCGGGACAGAATACGGTACTGAAGCTTTCTTT
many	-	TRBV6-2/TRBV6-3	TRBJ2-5	CASRHLVGEETQYF	TGTGCCAGCAGACACCTCGTAGGCGAAGAGACCCAGTACTTC
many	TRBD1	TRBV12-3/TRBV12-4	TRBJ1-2	CASRDRNYGYTF	TGTGCCAGCAGGGACAGGAACTATGGCTACACCTTC
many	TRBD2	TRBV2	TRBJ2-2	CASSAGTSGRARSLTGELFF	TGTGCCAGCAGTGCTGGGACTAGCGGGAGGGCCAGGAGCCTGACCGGGGAGCTGTTTTTT
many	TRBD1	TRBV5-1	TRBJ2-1	CASTRQGAFEQFF	TGCGCCAGCACGCGGCAGGGGGCGTTTGAGCAGTTCTTC
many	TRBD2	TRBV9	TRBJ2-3	CASSPRGGSGDTQYF	TGTGCCAGCAGCCCCCGGGGGGGGTCTGGGGATACGCAGTATTTT